This section outlines one T cell receptor beta chain sequence together with its context. With 0 bases clipped from V and 2 bases from J, the junction kept 7 bases outside the gene matches. The CDR3 covers 17 residues. Germline-derived CDR1 and CDR2 are LNHDA and SQIVND (reference sequence). The data are from a study of control samples from healthy donors and cancer patients. Sequencing used immunoSEQ multiplex PCR; TCRdb keeps in-frame clones, though not all of them. The sample lists about 94,000 clones; over 75% were seen once. The sequenced sample was blood. The origin of this receptor is a woman between 18 and 29 years old in good health. The chain combines TRBV19 with TRBJ1-2, with TRBD1 matching over 9 bases. The CDR3, as DNA: TGTGCCAGTAGTATAGACGGACAGGGGTTCGGCAACTATGGCTACACCTTC. It translates to CASSIDGQGFGNYGYTF. Based on the CDR3 plus reference TRBV19 and TRBJ1-2, the full variable domain is DGGITQSPKYLFRKEGQNVTLSCEQNLNHDAMYWYRQDPGQGLRLIYYSQIVNDFQKGDIAEGYSVSREKKESFPLTVTSAQKNPTAFYLCASSIDGQGFGNYGYTFGSGTRLTVV.